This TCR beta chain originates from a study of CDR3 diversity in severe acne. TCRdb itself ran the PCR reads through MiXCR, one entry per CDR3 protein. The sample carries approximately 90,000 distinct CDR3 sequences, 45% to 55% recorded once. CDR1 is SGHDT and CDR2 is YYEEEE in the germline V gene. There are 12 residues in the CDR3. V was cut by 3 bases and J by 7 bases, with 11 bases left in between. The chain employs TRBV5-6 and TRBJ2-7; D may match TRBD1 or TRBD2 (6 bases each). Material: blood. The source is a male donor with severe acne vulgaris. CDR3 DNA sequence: TGTGCCAGCAGCTGGGGGGCGGGGGAGCAGTACTTC. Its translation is CASSWGAGEQYF.